This paragraph covers one TCR beta chain sequence. Its antigen remains unidentified. Using immunoSEQ multiplex PCR, the repertoire was profiled, and TCRdb retains in-frame clones only, with some absent. The top ten clones hold just under 7.5% of a sample with over 85,000 clones, roughly 91% of them seen once. This record belongs to a study of T cell responses to AZD1222 COVID-19 vaccine. General study points: The donor group comprised mostly white British people and more females; the analysis possibly underestimated clonal diversity. Dominant at 160-218 and 743-854, vaccine-associated CD4 TCRs also spanned spike.

The CDR3 consists of 14 residues. V was shortened by 1 base and J by 4 bases, with 10 bases between the two germline ends. Germline V lookup: CDR1 SGHTA, CDR2 FQGNSA. The sample was peripheral blood, taken on day 0 of AZD1222 vaccination. V gene TRBV7-2 combines with J gene TRBJ1-2; D possibly corresponds to TRBD1 (5 bases). The source is an adult in good health. The CDR3 loop is CASSLGTTVYGYTF. The CDR3 DNA sequence: TGTGCCAGCAGCTTAGGCACGACAGTCTATGGCTACACCTTC.